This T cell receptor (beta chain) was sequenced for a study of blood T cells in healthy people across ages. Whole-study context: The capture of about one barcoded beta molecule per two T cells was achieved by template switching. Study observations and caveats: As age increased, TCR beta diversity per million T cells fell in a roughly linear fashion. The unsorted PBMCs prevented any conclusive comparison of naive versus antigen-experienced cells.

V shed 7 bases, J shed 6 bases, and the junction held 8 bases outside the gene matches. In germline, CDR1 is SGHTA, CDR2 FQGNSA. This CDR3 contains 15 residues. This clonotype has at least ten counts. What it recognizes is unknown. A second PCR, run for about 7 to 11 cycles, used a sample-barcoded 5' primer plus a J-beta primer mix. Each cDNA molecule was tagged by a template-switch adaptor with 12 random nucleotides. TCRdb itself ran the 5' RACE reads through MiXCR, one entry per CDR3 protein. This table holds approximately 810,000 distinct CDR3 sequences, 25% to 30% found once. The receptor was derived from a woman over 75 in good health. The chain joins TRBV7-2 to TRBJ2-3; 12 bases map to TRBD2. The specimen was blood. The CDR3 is CASNPTSGGRDTQYF. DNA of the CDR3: TGTGCCAGCAACCCTACTAGCGGGGGGAGGGATACGCAGTATTTT. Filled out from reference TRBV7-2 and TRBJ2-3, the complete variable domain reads GAGVSQSPSNKVTEKGKDVELRCDPISGHTALYWYRQSLGQGLEFLIYFQGNSAPDKSGLPSDRFSAERTGGSVSTLTIQRTQQEDSAVYLCASNPTSGGRDTQYFGPGTRLTVL.